Following are 32 T cell receptor beta chains from one sample sequenced in a study of OX40 agonist ivuxolimab in advanced cancers. The protocol used for the library was the immunoSEQ multiplex PCR assay. This immuneACCESS table, as held by TCRdb, lists in-frame sequences with V and J called but not all clones. Of the missing ones, under half trace to an unresolved V gene in checked studies; the others have no known cause. The sample data list tens of thousands of clones, and nearly 95% of these were observed just once. The top ten hold 6.2% of the sample. The sequencing here drew on CD4+ or CD8+ T cells sorted from blood, taken in a trial of the OX40 agonist ivuxolimab. The receptors originated from an adult with an advanced solid tumor such as melanoma, head and neck, liver or kidney cancer.

The rearrangement uses TRBV9 and TRBJ1-3, with 7 bases matching TRBD1. The V segment lost 0 bases and the J segment 10 bases; nucleotides outside the gene matches: 4. Germline V lookup: CDR1 SGDLS, CDR2 YYNGEE. This CDR3 is 13 amino acids long. CDR3 coding DNA: TGTGCCAGCAGCGTAGGGACAGGTGGAACCATATATTTT. Protein: CASSVGTGGTIYF.

The V gene is TRBV6-5, the J gene TRBJ2-7; TRBD1 agrees at 8 bases. There are 15 residues in the CDR3. Germline CDR1 reads MNHEY; CDR2 reads SVGAGI. V was clipped by 7 bases and J by 2 bases; unmatched bases: 10. CDR3 in amino acids: CASKTRQGNPYEQYF. The CDR3 DNA sequence: TGTGCCAGCAAAACCCGACAGGGGAACCCCTACGAGCAGTACTTC.

The chain links TRBV30 to TRBJ2-7, with no clear D. The ends were cut back, 3 bases at V and 4 bases at J, with 7 bases in the middle. The CDR3 consists of 11 residues. Germline CDR1 GTSNPN, CDR2 SVGIG (reference sequence). CDR3 coding DNA: TGTGCCTGGAGGGTGGGTTACGAGCAGTACTTC. It encodes CAWRVGYEQYF.

V usage is TRBV10-2 and J usage is TRBJ2-7, with TRBD2 matching over 11 bases. Germline V gives CDR1 WSHSY, CDR2 SAAADI. V lost 7 bases to trimming and J lost 0 bases; unmatched junction nucleotides: 5. The CDR3 length is 15 residues. CDR3 loop: CASTQTSGISYEQYF. The CDR3 DNA follows: TGCGCCAGCACCCAGACTAGCGGGATCTCCTACGAGCAGTACTTC.

This chain joins TRBV13 and TRBJ2-1, with TRBD2 identical over 13 bases. CDR1 is PRHDT and CDR2 is FYEKMQ in the germline V gene (reference sequence). The CDR3 loop spans 19 amino acids. With 4 bases clipped from V and 2 bases from J, the junction kept 11 bases outside the gene matches. The CDR3 DNA reads as TGTGCCAGCAGCTCCTCCGGGACTAGCGGGGACCCCACCTACAATGAGCAGTTCTTC. This codes for CASSSSGTSGDPTYNEQFF. Looking up the rest from reference TRBV13 and TRBJ2-1 gives the full variable domain: AAGVIQSPRHLIKEKRETATLKCYPIPRHDTVYWYQQGPGQDPQFLISFYEKMQSDKGSIPDRFSAQQFSDYHSELNMSSLELGDSALYFCASSSSGTSGDPTYNEQFFGPGTRLTVL.

This clone appeared a few times. The genes are TRBV27 and TRBJ1-5; possible D gene TRBD1, 5 bases. The CDR3 is 13 amino acids. V was cut by 8 bases and J by 5 bases, with 13 bases left in between. The germline CDR1 and CDR2 sequences are MNHEY and SMNVEV (reference sequence). CDR3 residues: CASGHRTDQPQHF. In nucleotides, the CDR3 is TGTGCCAGCGGACACAGAACCGATCAGCCCCAGCATTTT.

Here the CDR3 reads CASSYSTRANTGELFF. CDR3 nucleotides: TGTGCCAGCAGTTACTCGACTAGGGCGAACACCGGGGAGCTGTTTTTT. The rearrangement joins TRBV6-5 to TRBJ2-2; possible D gene TRBD2, 6 bases. The V gene lost 0 bases and the J gene lost 0 bases, with 8 bases spanning the gap. CDR3 length: 16 residues. Germline assignment: CDR1 MNHEY and CDR2 SVGAGI.

CDR3 coding DNA: TGTGCCAGCGGCAGTGGAACAGGGACGAGGGTGGATGAGCAGTTCTTC. This codes for CASGSGTGTRVDEQFF. This rearrangement joins TRBV2 to TRBJ2-1; weak D call: TRBD1 (6 bases). Germline V gene data show CDR1 as SNHLY and CDR2 as FYNNEI. Trimming removed 8 bases from V and 8 bases from J, with 25 bases in between. The CDR3 extends over 16 amino acids.

V usage is TRBV13 and J usage is TRBJ1-4; TRBD1 matches 9 bases. Trimming cost V 4 bases and J 5 bases; bases outside gene matches: 8. The V gene's germline CDR1 is PRHDT and CDR2 FYEKMQ (reference sequence). The CDR3 covers 16 residues. The CDR3 loop is CASSSDRGSGNEKLFF. CDR3 nucleotides: TGTGCCAGCAGCTCCGACAGGGGGTCGGGGAATGAAAAACTGTTTTTT. The full variable domain, completed using reference TRBV13 and TRBJ1-4, is AAGVIQSPRHLIKEKRETATLKCYPIPRHDTVYWYQQGPGQDPQFLISFYEKMQSDKGSIPDRFSAQQFSDYHSELNMSSLELGDSALYFCASSSDRGSGNEKLFFGSGTQLSVL.

The V call is TRBV10-2, the J call TRBJ2-6; D is uncertain. The germline V gene has CDR1 WSHSY and CDR2 SAAADI. There are 12 residues in the CDR3. V gave up 4 bases and J gave up 14 bases, with 12 bases separating them. The CDR3 spells CASSVSLPFLTF. The DNA for the CDR3 is TGCGCCAGCAGTGTTAGTCTCCCGTTCCTGACTTTC.

The CDR3 spells CAISETGEENTEAFF. The CDR3 nucleotides are TGTGCCATCAGTGAGACAGGGGAGGAGAACACTGAAGCTTTCTTT. The chain employs TRBV10-3 and TRBJ1-1; TRBD1 aligns across 7 bases. Per germline, CDR1 ENHRY and CDR2 SYGVKD. There are 15 residues in the CDR3. Germline trimming cut 2 bases from V and 1 base from J; bases unmatched to any gene: 4.

The chain has TRBV28 and TRBJ2-1, with no clear D. The CDR3 is 17 residues long. V lost 3 bases and J lost 5, with 20 bases in between. Germline V gene lookup returns CDR1 MDHEN and CDR2 SYDVKM. CDR3 bases: TGTGCCAGCAGTTTTGAGTTCGGCATTGGGGTTAACAATGAGCAGTTCTTC. Protein product: CASSFEFGIGVNNEQFF.

The CDR3 is CASSPTSGTGVYTEAFF. CDR3 bases: TGTGCCAGCAGTCCTACTTCCGGGACGGGAGTTTACACTGAAGCTTTCTTT. This rearrangement joins TRBV27 to TRBJ1-1, with D perhaps matching TRBD1 (5 bases). V lost 5 bases and J lost 3, with 22 bases in between. Germline V lookup: CDR1 MNHEY, CDR2 SMNVEV (reference sequence). This CDR3 contains 17 residues.

Concerning this clone: Other nucleotide sequences from this sample produce the same CDR3. The V gene is TRBV19, the J gene TRBJ1-2; a weak D match, TRBD1 (6 bases). Trimming took 1 base from V and 5 from J, leaving 8 bases between them. Germline CDR1 reads LNHDA; CDR2 reads SQIVND (reference sequence). This CDR3 comprises 13 residues. CDR3 residues: CASSIGTAYGYTF. The CDR3 coding sequence is TGTGCCAGTAGTATAGGGACAGCATATGGCTACACCTTC.

The rearrangement joins TRBV29-1 to TRBJ2-3, with no clear D. Trimming stripped 4 bases from V and 5 bases from J, with 4 bases between. This CDR3 spans 10 amino acids. Germline V lookup: CDR1 SQVTM, CDR2 ANQGSEA. Here the CDR3 DNA reads TGCAGCGTTGTCATAGATACGCAGTATTTT. As protein: CSVVIDTQYF.

The chain employs TRBV13 and TRBJ2-5; 14 bases agree with TRBD2. The V segment lost 5 bases and the J segment 2 bases; nucleotides outside the gene matches: 16. The CDR3 length is 20 residues. Germline loops: CDR1 PRHDT, CDR2 FYEKMQ (reference sequence). CDR3 protein: CASSPAGRLAGGPRQETQYF. CDR3 bases: TGTGCCAGCAGCCCCGCCGGTCGACTAGCGGGGGGGCCGAGGCAAGAGACCCAGTACTTC.

The chain uses TRBV27 and TRBJ1-4; D might be TRBD1 (5 bases). V dropped 6 bases and J dropped 0 bases, with 17 bases sitting between them. Germline V gene data show CDR1 as MNHEY and CDR2 as SMNVEV (reference sequence). CDR3 length equals 17 residues. CDR3 loop: CASRGIRGRATNEKLFF. In DNA form, the CDR3 reads TGTGCCAGCAGGGGAATTAGGGGCAGAGCAACTAATGAAAAACTGTTTTTT.

The chain links TRBV7-9 to TRBJ2-3; TRBD1 aligns across 7 bases. The CDR3 totals 12 residues. CDR1 and CDR2 (germline): SEHNR, FQNEAQ (reference sequence). The V and J ends lost 1 base and 11 bases, in that order; junction bases with no gene match: 3. The DNA for the CDR3 is TGTGCCAGCAGCTTAGGGGGACAGCAGCAGTATTTT. Translating gives CASSLGGQQQYF.

V is TRBV6-6 and J is TRBJ2-7; TRBD2 is a possible D gene (5 bases). The CDR3 loop spans 15 amino acids. The V gene's germline CDR1 is MNHNY and CDR2 SVGAGI (reference sequence). V lost 2 bases and J 5 bases, leaving 16 bases between the germline ends. In nucleotides, the CDR3 is TGTGCCAGCAGTTACAGGGAGATGGGAGCGAACGAGCAGTACTTC. Translating gives CASSYREMGANEQYF.

The chain links TRBV19 to TRBJ2-5, with D perhaps matching TRBD2 (6 bases). The CDR3 has 13 residues. Germline lookup yields CDR1 LNHDA and CDR2 SQIVND (reference sequence). Trimming removed 4 bases from V and 5 bases from J, with 11 bases in between. The CDR3: CASSTTRYETQYF. Written as DNA, the CDR3 is TGTGCCAGTAGTACGACTAGATATGAGACCCAGTACTTC.

The chain employs TRBV11-2 and TRBJ2-2; 11 bases are shared with TRBD2. CDR1 is SGHAT, CDR2 FQNNGV, per germline. The CDR3 extends over 18 amino acids. V lost 5 bases to trimming and J lost 6 bases; unmatched junction nucleotides: 14. The CDR3 bases are TGTGCCAGCAGCGCGTCCGGGCGGATAGCGGGAGGGCCCGGGGAGCTGTTTTTT. It encodes CASSASGRIAGGPGELFF.

V and J are TRBV7-3 and TRBJ2-1; 16 bases align to TRBD2. The CDR3 sequence is 16 residues long. Germline trimming cut 5 bases from V and 9 bases from J; bases unmatched to any gene: 7. CDR1 and CDR2 (germline): SGHTA, FQGTGA. This CDR3 reads CASSSSGTSGRGEQFF. CDR3 DNA: TGTGCCAGCAGCAGCTCCGGGACTAGCGGGAGGGGTGAGCAGTTCTTC. The full variable domain, rest sourced from reference TRBV7-3 and TRBJ2-1, is GAGVSQTPSNKVTEKGKYVELRCDPISGHTALYWYRQSLGQGPEFLIYFQGTGAADDSGLPNDRFFAVRPEGSVSTLKIQRTERGDSAVYLCASSSSGTSGRGEQFFGPGTRLTVL.

The chain recombines TRBV4-1 with TRBJ1-1; no clear D gene. CDR3 length equals 15 residues. Germline CDR1 MGHRA, CDR2 YSYEKL. Trimming pared 1 base from V and 0 bases from J, leaving 9 bases between. DNA of the CDR3: TGCGCCAGCAGCCAAGCCGCCACGGTGAACACTGAAGCTTTCTTT. It is translated as CASSQAATVNTEAFF.

CDR3: CASSAADYYGYTF. The CDR3 DNA follows: TGCGCCAGCAGCGCTGCGGATTACTATGGCTACACCTTC. V and J are TRBV5-1 and TRBJ1-2; the D is unclear. CDR1 is SGHRS and CDR2 is YFSETQ in the germline V gene. This CDR3 spans 13 amino acids. Trimming took off 4 bases at V and 3 bases at J, with 10 bases between the two ends.

The chain carries TRBV6-1 and TRBJ2-7; TRBD1 agrees at 7 bases. The germline CDR1 and CDR2 sequences are MNHNS and SASEGT. CDR3 length: 15 amino acids. Unmatched junction bases numbered 7, after V lost 2 bases and J lost 3 bases. The DNA for the CDR3 is TGTGCCAGCAGTGAACGTAGGGGGCCTTACTACGAGCAGTACTTC. It translates to CASSERRGPYYEQYF.

The chain uses TRBV5-6 and TRBJ2-3; TRBD1 matches at 9 bases. CDR3 size: 15 residues. V was clipped by 4 bases and J by 2 bases; unmatched bases: 5. Germline V lookup: CDR1 SGHDT, CDR2 YYEEEE. DNA for the CDR3: TGTGCCAGCAGCAGCCGACAGGGGGACACAGATACGCAGTATTTT. Protein sequence: CASSSRQGDTDTQYF.

V usage is TRBV27 and J usage is TRBJ1-2; 9 nucleotides agree with TRBD1. The CDR3 spans 15 residues. Germline V gene data show CDR1 as MNHEY and CDR2 as SMNVEV (reference sequence). J lost 6 bases, V lost 6 bases, and 11 bases had no gene match. In nucleotides, the CDR3 is TGTGCCAGCAGCAGGACCGGGACAGGGTATAATGGCTACACCTTC. The encoded protein is CASSRTGTGYNGYTF.

The count of this clone is one. The chain combines TRBV15 with TRBJ1-2; D remains unclear. There are 14 residues in the CDR3. Germline lookup yields CDR1 LNHNV and CDR2 YYDKDF (reference sequence). V was shortened by 4 bases and J by 4 bases, with 13 bases between the two germline ends. DNA for the CDR3: TGTGCCACCAGCATTTGTGGAAAGACCTATGGCTACACCTTC. Its translation: CATSICGKTYGYTF.

CDR3 DNA: TGTGCCAGCAGTGATTACTATGGCTACACCTTC. Its translation is CASSDYYGYTF. This rearrangement joins TRBV6-5 to TRBJ1-2; D gene uncertain. Trimming cost V 5 bases and J 3 bases, with 4 bases left between them. Per the germline V gene, CDR1 is MNHEY and CDR2 is SVGAGI. The CDR3 length is 11 residues.

This chain uses TRBV27 with TRBJ2-1, with TRBD2 identical over 8 bases. Germline CDR1 and CDR2: MNHEY and SMNVEV (reference sequence). This CDR3 has 11 amino acids. V shed 4 bases, J shed 14 bases, and the junction held 4 bases outside the gene matches. In nucleotides, the CDR3 is TGTGCCAGCAGTTCGGGGGGGCCGAAGTTCTTC. Its translation is CASSSGGPKFF.

The rearrangement links TRBV19 to TRBJ2-3; TRBD2 is a possible D gene (6 bases). The length of the CDR3 is 15 residues. V was clipped by 3 bases and J by 3 bases, with 13 bases between them. CDR1 LNHDA and CDR2 SQIVND come from the germline V gene (reference sequence). The CDR3 here is CASSMAGLGTDTQYF. In DNA form, the CDR3 reads TGTGCCAGTAGTATGGCGGGACTGGGGACAGATACGCAGTATTTT.

The chain is built from TRBV6-4 and TRBJ2-1, with D perhaps TRBD1 (6 bases). Germline CDR1 MRHNA, CDR2 SNTAGT. CDR3 length: 13 amino acids. V lost 8 bases, J lost 1 base, and 9 bases lay in between. CDR3 DNA: TGTGCCAGCCGGGACACATCCTACAATGAGCAGTTCTTC. This gives the protein CASRDTSYNEQFF.